A single sample is the source of the 4 T cell receptor beta chains below, sequenced in a study of cytomegalovirus exposure and HLA in healthy donors. PCR used 60 Vbeta primers and 13 Jbeta primers. The repertoire was sequenced with immunoSEQ multiplex PCR; TCRdb's copy has only in-frame clones and lacks some. The table shows 170,000 or so clones, with 70% to 80% occurring only once. The sequenced material came from PBMCs. Source of these receptors: a woman in her forties in good health and CMV-seronegative.

With regard to this clone: A read error may account for a junction end that differs from germline. The chain combines TRBV2 with TRBJ2-1; TRBD2 might be the D (6 bases). Germline V gene data show CDR1 as SNHLY and CDR2 as FYNNEI. The CDR3 spans 17 residues. CDR3 loop: CANSGGTGSRSYNEQFF. CDR3 sequence (DNA): TGTGCCAACAGTGGGGGAACCGGGAGCCGCTCCTACAATGAGCAGTTCTTC.

The chain employs TRBV10-3 and TRBJ1-1; D not resolved. The CDR3 runs to 13 residues. Trimming shortened V by 7 bases and J by 3 bases, and 12 bases separated the two germline ends. Germline assignment: CDR1 ENHRY and CDR2 SYGVKD. The DNA for the CDR3 is TGTGCCATCATGGGAGAGACCCACACTGAAGCTTTCTTT. It translates to CAIMGETHTEAFF.

J is TRBJ1-2 and V is TRBV10-3, with D maybe TRBD1 (5 bases). V was shortened by 7 bases and J by 7 bases, with 22 bases between the two germline ends. The CDR3 is 15 residues long. CDR1 and CDR2 from the germline V gene are ENHRY and SYGVKD. The CDR3: CAITNPGRGSSGYTF. The DNA of the CDR3 is TGTGCCATCACCAACCCGGGCCGGGGGTCGAGTGGCTACACCTTC.

This clone showed up just a few times. V usage is TRBV6-1 and J usage is TRBJ1-5, with a possible D match to TRBD1 (6 bases). The V end was cut by 1 base, the J end by 1 base, with 8 bases between. The CDR3 has 15 amino acids. Per the germline V gene, CDR1 is MNHNS and CDR2 is SASEGT. The CDR3 is CASSEEGGSNQPQHF. Written as DNA, the CDR3 is TGTGCCAGCAGTGAAGAGGGGGGGAGCAATCAGCCCCAGCATTTT.